The 10 T cell receptor beta chains below come from one sample, sequenced in a study of cytomegalovirus exposure and HLA in healthy donors. The PCR made use of 60 Vbeta and 13 Jbeta primers. Assay: immunoSEQ multiplex PCR; the TCRdb copy retains only in-frame clones and omits some. The sample lists 95,000 to 150,000 clones, around 76% seen once, with approximately 31% in the top ten. Specimen: PBMCs. The receptors come from a man in his sixties in good health and CMV-seropositive.

This chain connects TRBV7-2 to TRBJ2-7; 8 bases agree with TRBD1. V shed 3 bases and J 3 bases; nucleotides not matched to a gene: 10. The CDR3 runs 16 residues. Germline V CDR1 and CDR2: SGHTA, FQGNSA. DNA of the CDR3: TGTGCCAGCAGCTTGGATCCGGGACAGGCGAACTACGAGCAGTACTTC. Protein sequence: CASSLDPGQANYEQYF.

The chain carries TRBV27 and TRBJ2-3; 16 bases line up with TRBD2. The CDR3 totals 18 residues. Looked up from germline, CDR1 is MNHEY and CDR2 is SMNVEV (reference sequence). V lost 5 bases to trimming and J lost 1 base; unmatched junction nucleotides: 6. CDR3 loop: CASSLGLAGGPGTDTQYF. The CDR3 nucleotides are TGTGCCAGCAGTCTGGGACTAGCGGGAGGGCCAGGCACAGATACGCAGTATTTT.

This clone occurred a few times. The chain carries TRBV5-1 and TRBJ1-1; 9 bases are shared with TRBD1. The J segment lost 4 bases and the V segment lost 4 bases, leaving 5 bases of the junction unmatched. This CDR3 is 14 amino acids long. CDR1 is SGHRS and CDR2 is YFSETQ in the germline V gene. The CDR3 loop is CASSPQGALTEAFF. The CDR3, as DNA: TGCGCCAGCAGCCCACAGGGGGCTCTCACTGAAGCTTTCTTT.

In nucleotides, the CDR3 is TGCGCCAGCAGCCCCGGTACAGGAGCGCCCCAGCATTTT. Translating it yields CASSPGTGAPQHF. The rearrangement joins TRBV5-1 to TRBJ1-5; D is perhaps TRBD1 (5 bases). The CDR3 is made up of 13 amino acids. Per the germline V gene, CDR1 is SGHRS and CDR2 is YFSETQ. Trimming pared 4 bases from V and 9 bases from J, leaving 14 bases between.

The V gene is TRBV7-3, the J gene TRBJ2-3, with D maybe TRBD1 (6 bases). The CDR3 runs to 15 residues. Germline CDR1 SGHTA, CDR2 FQGTGA. The V end was cut by 1 base, the J end by 0 bases, with 8 bases between. The CDR3 region has the DNA TGTGCCAGCAGCTTAAACAGGGCTAGCACAGATACGCAGTATTTT. Protein product: CASSLNRASTDTQYF.

This clone was seen just once. This chain joins TRBV9 and TRBJ1-4, with D maybe TRBD1 (6 bases). V was clipped by 1 base and J by 7 bases, with 11 bases between them. The CDR3 has 14 residues. Germline V lookup: CDR1 SGDLS, CDR2 YYNGEE. The CDR3 DNA reads as TGTGCCAGCAGCGTAACGGTGGGGGCTGAAAAACTGTTTTTT. This sequence encodes CASSVTVGAEKLFF.

J is TRBJ2-5 and V is TRBV7-9; 7 nucleotides line up with TRBD2. The CDR3 is 17 amino acids. Germline assignment: CDR1 SEHNR and CDR2 FQNEAQ (reference sequence). Trimming cost V 5 bases and J 2 bases; bases outside gene matches: 14. CDR3 in amino acids: CASSPPRGGGPQETQYF. Here the CDR3 DNA reads TGTGCCAGCAGCCCACCGAGGGGCGGGGGACCTCAAGAGACCCAGTACTTC. The full variable domain, in which reference TRBV7-9 and TRBJ2-5 provide the parts outside the CDR3, is DTGVSQNPRHKITKRGQNVTFRCDPISEHNRLYWYRQTLGQGPEFLTYFQNEAQLEKSRLLSDRFSAERPKGSFSTLEIQRTEQGDSAMYLCASSPPRGGGPQETQYFGPGTRLLVL.

V is TRBV5-5 and J is TRBJ2-3; 8 nucleotides agree with TRBD1. The V gene's germline CDR1 is SGHKS and CDR2 YYEKEE (reference sequence). The J segment lost 3 bases and the V segment lost 2 bases, leaving 8 bases of the junction unmatched. This CDR3 comprises 16 residues. The CDR3, as DNA: TGTGCCAGCAGCTTACCAGGACAGGGTCGGACAGATACGCAGTATTTT. Encoded protein: CASSLPGQGRTDTQYF.

The chain recombines TRBV2 with TRBJ1-1; D possibly corresponds to TRBD1 (6 bases). This CDR3 has 15 amino acids. Trimming took 6 bases from V and 4 from J, leaving 18 bases between them. In germline, CDR1 is SNHLY, CDR2 FYNNEI. The CDR3 nucleotides read TGTGCCAGCAGCGAAAGGAGGACAGCGACCACTGAAGCTTTCTTT. Amino acids: CASSERRTATTEAFF.

The table lists this clone with a few counts. The chain links TRBV5-1 to TRBJ2-7; D call uncertain. The CDR3 is made up of 13 amino acids. Germline lookup yields CDR1 SGHRS and CDR2 YFSETQ. V lost 2 bases, J lost 1 base, and 7 bases lay in between. CDR3 nucleotides: TGCGCCAGCAGCTTCGAGAAGTCCTACGAGCAGTACTTC. This codes for CASSFEKSYEQYF.